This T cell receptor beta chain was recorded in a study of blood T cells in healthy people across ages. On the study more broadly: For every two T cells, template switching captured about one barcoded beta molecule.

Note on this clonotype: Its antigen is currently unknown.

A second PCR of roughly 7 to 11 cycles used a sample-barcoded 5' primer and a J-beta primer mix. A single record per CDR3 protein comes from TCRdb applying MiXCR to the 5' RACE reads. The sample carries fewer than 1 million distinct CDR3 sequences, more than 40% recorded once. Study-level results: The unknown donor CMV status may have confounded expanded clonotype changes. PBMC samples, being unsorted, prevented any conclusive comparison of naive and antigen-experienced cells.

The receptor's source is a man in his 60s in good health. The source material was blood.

The CDR3 DNA sequence: TGTGCCAGCAGCCGCGGACTCACCAATGAGCAGTACTTC. As protein: CASSRGLTNEQYF. V usage is TRBV7-6 and J usage is TRBJ2-5; a possible D gene is TRBD2 (5 bases). CDR1 is SGHVS and CDR2 is FNYEAQ in the germline V gene. The CDR3 is made up of 13 amino acids. The V end lost 5 bases, the J end lost 11 bases, and 18 bases lay between the germline ends.